This T cell receptor (beta chain) appears in the sequencing data of a study of blood T cell repertoires in COVID-19. The overall study: From T cells, B-cell-depleted T cells, or PBMCs came the material, which was cDNA or gDNA.

Authors' data handling: Amplification with reference gene primers provided the estimates of nucleated cell counts. Sequencing used immunoSEQ multiplex PCR; TCRdb keeps in-frame clones, though not all of them. V and J calls and clone size are given by that table; D and trimming were obtained from the DNA. Here the sample spans approximately 90,000 clones, around four fifths being singletons. This CDR3 has 11 amino acids. Trimming removed 2 bases from V and 4 bases from J, with 3 bases in between. Germline assignment: CDR1 LGHDT and CDR2 YNNKEL (reference sequence). Sequenced sample: peripheral blood. This TCR was sampled from a man in his fifties with acute or convalescent COVID-19. The chain has TRBV3-1 (or the pseudogene TRBV3-2) and TRBJ2-7; D remains ambiguous. CDR3 residues: CASSQLYEQYF. DNA of the CDR3: TGTGCCAGCAGCCAACTATACGAGCAGTACTTC.